The 11 T cell receptor beta chains listed next were all sequenced from one sample in a study of blood T cell repertoires in COVID-19. The method was immunoSEQ multiplex PCR; TCRdb's version includes in-frame clones alone and lacks a portion of them. The table records 220,000 or so clones, approximately 86% of them present only once. Sequencing was carried out using peripheral blood. These receptors were taken from a woman in her forties or fifties with COVID-19, enrolled during active disease.

The chain links TRBV19 to TRBJ1-1; D remains unclear. The CDR3 contains 15 residues. CDR1 and CDR2 from the germline V gene are LNHDA and SQIVND (reference sequence). V shed 6 bases and J shed 1 base, with 15 bases lying between them. In DNA, the CDR3 is TGTGCCAGTAGAGGAGGGCCCCGGGCGAACACTGAAGCTTTCTTT. It specifies CASRGGPRANTEAFF.

The rearrangement links TRBV12-3 or TRBV12-4 to TRBJ1-2, with TRBD1 identical over 7 bases. V lost 6 bases and J lost 5; bases outside the gene matches: 6. This CDR3 has 13 residues. CDR3 bases: TGTGCCAGCAGCTCGACAGGGCATTATGGCTACACCTTC. It encodes CASSSTGHYGYTF.

The chain uses TRBV7-8 and TRBJ2-5; D possibly corresponds to TRBD2 (5 bases). V lost 5 bases and J lost 4, with 14 bases in between. The CDR3 contains 14 residues. Germline CDR1 SGHVS, CDR2 FQNEAQ. As DNA, the CDR3 is TGTGCCAGCAGCATAGGCCCCGCGGGAGAGACCCAGTACTTC. This encodes CASSIGPAGETQYF.

The chain links TRBV19 to TRBJ2-7, with TRBD1 identical over 7 bases. V gave up 3 bases and J gave up 1 base; unmatched junction bases: 9. CDR1 is LNHDA and CDR2 is SQIVND in the germline V gene (reference sequence). This CDR3 comprises 16 residues. CDR3 bases: TGTGCCAGTAGTATGGGGCCGCCGGGACAGTCCTACGAGCAGTACTTC. Encoded protein: CASSMGPPGQSYEQYF.

This chain connects TRBV29-1 to TRBJ1-1; weak D call: TRBD1 (5 bases). Deletions cut 7 bases from V and 0 bases from J, with 12 bases between. This CDR3 comprises 13 residues. Per the germline V gene, CDR1 is SQVTM and CDR2 is ANQGSEA. CDR3 nucleotide sequence: TGCAGCGCCCTAACAGGAATGAACACTGAAGCTTTCTTT. Translating it yields CSALTGMNTEAFF.

The count of this clone is one. This chain connects TRBV6-1 to TRBJ1-6; D ambiguous. The V gene's germline CDR1 is MNHNS and CDR2 SASEGT. V was trimmed by 3 bases and J by 7 bases, leaving 10 bases between them. This CDR3 comprises 14 residues. The CDR3 loop is CASSDFQYNSPLHF. In DNA, the CDR3 is TGTGCCAGCAGTGATTTTCAGTACAATTCACCCCTCCACTTT.

This sequence joins TRBV19 and TRBJ1-5, with D maybe TRBD1 (5 bases). The CDR3 is 15 amino acids. Germline V gene lookup returns CDR1 LNHDA and CDR2 SQIVND (reference sequence). V lost 3 bases and J lost 5, with 14 bases in between. CDR3 sequence: CASSIWGVVDQPQHF. The CDR3 nucleotides are TGTGCCAGTAGTATTTGGGGGGTTGTCGATCAGCCCCAGCATTTT.

The chain has TRBV15 and TRBJ2-7; D unclear. The CDR3 spans 14 residues. Germline assignment: CDR1 LNHNV and CDR2 YYDKDF (reference sequence). The germline V and J ends were trimmed by 0 bases and 4 bases, with 10 bases remaining between them. CDR3: CATSRDGPTYEQYV. DNA for the CDR3: TGTGCCACCAGCAGAGATGGGCCCACTTACGAGCAGTACGTC.

The chain recombines TRBV5-6 with TRBJ1-2; D might be TRBD1 (5 bases). Between the trimmed V and J ends, which lost 4 bases and 4 bases, there was a span of 11 bases. CDR1 is SGHDT, CDR2 YYEEEE, per germline. The CDR3 is made up of 13 amino acids. The DNA of the CDR3 is TGTGCCAGCAGCGCCGACAGCTCCTATGGCTACACCTTC. Translating gives CASSADSSYGYTF.

This clone was recorded only once. J is TRBJ2-7 and V is TRBV9, with TRBD1 matching over 9 bases. The length of the CDR3 is 14 residues. Germline-derived CDR1 and CDR2 are SGDLS and YYNGEE. J lost 5 bases, V lost 2 bases, and 5 bases had no gene match. The CDR3 nucleotides read TGTGCCAGCAGCGTCCGGGACAGGGTTCACGAGCAGTACTTC. It specifies CASSVRDRVHEQYF.

CDR3 sequence: CASSLDRGLSDEQFF. The CDR3, as DNA: TGTGCCAGCAGCTTAGATCGGGGATTGAGCGATGAGCAGTTCTTC. This sequence joins TRBV11-2 and TRBJ2-1; tentative D call: TRBD2 (5 bases). CDR3 length equals 15 residues. V shed 0 bases and J shed 8 bases, with 14 bases lying between them. Germline V gene lookup returns CDR1 SGHAT and CDR2 FQNNGV.